A single sample is the source of the 27 T cell receptor beta chains below, sequenced in a study of PD-L1 blockade in urothelial cancer. Only in-frame clones appear in the TCRdb table, and some are missing; sequencing was by immunoSEQ multiplex PCR. The table lists about 84,000 clones, 82% of them singletons. The specimen was PBMCs, collected around atezolizumab (anti-PD-L1) treatment. Receptor source: a man in his 70s with urothelial cancer.

The rearrangement uses TRBV6-1 and TRBJ2-3; 8 positions match TRBD2. After removal of 6 bases from V and 3 bases from J, the junction contained 11 bases not matched to a gene. Germline V gene lookup returns CDR1 MNHNS and CDR2 SASEGT. The CDR3 loop spans 16 amino acids. CDR3: CASRESSGLETDTQYF. CDR3 coding DNA: TGTGCCAGCAGGGAATCTAGCGGGTTAGAGACAGATACGCAGTATTTT.

The chain uses TRBV10-3 and TRBJ1-2, with 8 nucleotides matching TRBD1. The V gene end was trimmed by 3 bases and the J gene end by 8 bases; junction bases not matched to a gene: 17. CDR1 and CDR2 from the germline V gene are ENHRY and SYGVKD. The CDR3 has 17 residues. The CDR3 bases are TGTGCCATCAGTGACAGGACAGGGCCCTCATCCCGCGGCGGCTACACCTTC. As protein: CAISDRTGPSSRGGYTF.

The DNA of the CDR3 is TGCGCCAGCAGCCATCCCTCCCTAGCGGGGAGGGAGACCCAGTACTTC. Its protein is CASSHPSLAGRETQYF. The gene calls are TRBV4-1 and TRBJ2-5, with 9 bases that match TRBD2. Germline lookup yields CDR1 MGHRA and CDR2 YSYEKL. The CDR3 loop spans 16 amino acids. The V segment lost 3 bases and the J segment 5 bases; nucleotides outside the gene matches: 10.

The sample holds one count of this clone. The chain carries TRBV10-3 and TRBJ1-3; D ambiguous. V gave up 11 bases and J gave up 2 bases, with 13 bases separating them. CDR1 ENHRY and CDR2 SYGVKD come from the germline V gene. CDR3 size: 13 residues. This chain's CDR3 is CAAAGTAGNTIYF. The CDR3 bases are TGTGCCGCCGCAGGAACAGCTGGAAACACCATATATTTT.

This clone has a handful of counts. The J gene is TRBJ1-5, the V gene TRBV7-8; 9 bases map to TRBD1. Trimming took 5 bases from V and 6 from J; bases not matched to a gene: 8. CDR1 is SGHVS, CDR2 FQNEAQ, per germline. This CDR3 is built from 15 residues. CDR3 loop: CASSLRTGEVQPQHF. The CDR3 DNA reads as TGTGCCAGCAGCCTTAGGACAGGGGAGGTTCAGCCCCAGCATTTT.

This clone appeared a single time. The chain employs TRBV19 and TRBJ2-7; the D gene is possibly TRBD1 (6 bases). V lost 4 bases, J lost 3 bases, and 13 bases lay in between. This CDR3 contains 14 residues. Per germline, CDR1 LNHDA and CDR2 SQIVND (reference sequence). For the CDR3, the DNA is TGTGCCAGTAGTACGACAGGCGGTGACTACGAGCAGTACTTC. Residues: CASSTTGGDYEQYF.

The V gene is TRBV5-4, the J gene TRBJ2-7, with 7 bases fitting TRBD1. The CDR3 has 16 amino acids. The V segment lost 1 base and the J segment 7 bases; nucleotides outside the gene matches: 14. The germline V gene encodes CDR1 SGHNT and CDR2 YYREEE (reference sequence). For the CDR3, the DNA is TGTGCCAGCAGCTTGAATTTTGGGGACAGTGAAAAGGAGCAGTACTTC. This codes for CASSLNFGDSEKEQYF.

This chain joins TRBV18 and TRBJ2-3; unclear D gene. V was cut by 4 bases and J by 3 bases, with 8 bases left in between. This CDR3 is 13 amino acids long. Germline CDR1 KGHSH, CDR2 LQKENI. CDR3: CASSLGGTDTQYF. CDR3 bases: TGTGCCAGCTCACTCGGCGGAACAGATACGCAGTATTTT.

This chain joins TRBV5-1 and TRBJ2-3; 7 bases map to TRBD2. This CDR3 is built from 14 residues. Germline V gene lookup returns CDR1 SGHRS and CDR2 YFSETQ. The trim removed 4 bases at V and 6 bases at J, leaving 8 bases unmatched. CDR3 amino acids: CASSVGGGEDTQYF. The CDR3 DNA sequence: TGCGCCAGCAGCGTCGGTGGGGGGGAGGATACGCAGTATTTT.

The chain couples TRBV7-2 to TRBJ1-3; the D gene is possibly TRBD1 (5 bases). Germline-derived CDR1 and CDR2 are SGHTA and FQGNSA. V lost 5 bases, J lost 4 bases, and 12 bases lay in between. The CDR3 runs to 14 residues. The CDR3 loop is CASSPQGTGNTIYF. The CDR3, as DNA: TGTGCCAGCAGCCCCCAGGGTACAGGAAACACCATATATTTT. The full variable domain, in which reference TRBV7-2 and TRBJ1-3 provide the parts outside the CDR3, is GAGVSQSPSNKVTEKGKDVELRCDPISGHTALYWYRQSLGQGLEFLIYFQGNSAPDKSGLPSDRFSAERTGGSVSTLTIQRTQQEDSAVYLCASSPQGTGNTIYFGEGSWLTVV.

J is TRBJ2-7 and V is TRBV28; tentatively, D is TRBD2 (5 bases). CDR1 is MDHEN, CDR2 SYDVKM, per germline. The CDR3 consists of 15 residues. V lost 3 bases to trimming and J lost 2 bases, with 14 bases between them. In nucleotides, the CDR3 is TGTGCCAGCAGTTTCCCGACGGGAAGAACCTACGAGCAGTACTTC. Translation gives CASSFPTGRTYEQYF.

The genes are TRBV19 and TRBJ1-1, with a tentative D call TRBD1 (6 bases). This CDR3 spans 14 amino acids. Looked up from germline, CDR1 is LNHDA and CDR2 is SQIVND (reference sequence). V lost 6 bases and J 4 bases, leaving 15 bases between the germline ends. Written as DNA, the CDR3 is TGTGCCAGTAGCCCTCCGGGGGGCTCCACTGAAGCTTTCTTT. Its translation: CASSPPGGSTEAFF.

The chain combines TRBV9 with TRBJ2-1; TRBD2 is a possible D gene (6 bases). Trimming took 1 base from V and 0 from J, leaving 17 bases between them. CDR3 length: 18 residues. In germline, CDR1 is SGDLS, CDR2 YYNGEE. The CDR3 coding sequence is TGTGCCAGCAGCGTATCCCGGGAGCCCTCGAGCTCCTACAATGAGCAGTTCTTC. This gives the protein CASSVSREPSSSYNEQFF.

The chain links TRBV7-2 to TRBJ2-7, with D perhaps matching TRBD2 (7 bases). The V gene lost 3 bases and the J gene lost 3 bases, with 18 bases spanning the gap. Germline V lookup: CDR1 SGHTA, CDR2 FQGNSA. The CDR3 has 16 residues. In DNA form, the CDR3 reads TGTGCCAGCAGCTTCCTAGCTGGGGGGGCGTACTACGAGCAGTACTTC. Translation: CASSFLAGGAYYEQYF.

This clone has only one observation. The chain is built from TRBV5-4 and TRBJ2-7; 7 bases agree with TRBD1. CDR3 length: 13 amino acids. Germline CDR1 and CDR2: SGHNT and YYREEE (reference sequence). With 1 base clipped from V and 5 bases from J, the junction kept 3 bases outside the gene matches. In DNA form, the CDR3 reads TGTGCCAGCAGCTTGCGAGGGGGCGACGAGCAGTACTTC. Protein: CASSLRGGDEQYF.

The CDR3 DNA reads TGTGCCAGCAGCTTTCCAGGGCCCTATGAAAAACTGTTTTTT. Translation: CASSFPGPYEKLFF. The chain employs TRBV7-9 and TRBJ1-4; a possible D gene is TRBD1 (5 bases). The CDR3 extends over 14 amino acids. The ends were cut back, 3 bases at V and 6 bases at J, with 11 bases in the middle. CDR1 is SEHNR, CDR2 FQNEAQ, per germline (reference sequence).

In this sample, this clone turned up a few times. The junction shows a germline mismatch at one end, possibly a read error. The chain links TRBV6-7 to TRBJ1-6; D possibly corresponds to TRBD1 (6 bases). TRBV6-7 is an ORF, with its function uncertain. This CDR3 has 15 amino acids. The CDR3 DNA reads as TGTGCCAGTAGTTCAGGGGCCTTGTGTTGGACACCCCTCCACTTT. This codes for CASSSGALCWTPLHF.

CDR3 nucleotide sequence: TGTGCCACCAGCAGAGATGAGGGATACACAGATACGCAGTATTTT. It yields the protein CATSRDEGYTDTQYF. The rearrangement uses TRBV15 and TRBJ2-3; the D gene is possibly TRBD2 (5 bases). CDR1 and CDR2 (germline): LNHNV, YYDKDF (reference sequence). The CDR3 spans 15 residues. V lost 0 bases, J lost 2 bases, and 9 bases lay in between.

This chain connects TRBV7-2 to TRBJ2-3; weak D call: TRBD1 (5 bases). The germline gives CDR1 SGHTA, CDR2 FQGNSA. The CDR3 is 15 amino acids. V lost 4 bases and J lost 1, with 12 bases in between. CDR3 sequence (DNA): TGTGCCAGCAGCTCGAAGACCAGGGGCACAGATACGCAGTATTTT. Protein: CASSSKTRGTDTQYF.

The genes are TRBV6-5 and TRBJ2-2, with 8 bases matching TRBD1. V shed 6 bases, J shed 2 bases, and the junction held 5 bases outside the gene matches. CDR3 length: 15 residues. Germline loops: CDR1 MNHEY, CDR2 SVGAGI. The CDR3, as DNA: TGTGCCAGCAGAGCCAGGGGGCTTAACACCGGGGAGCTGTTTTTT. Translation: CASRARGLNTGELFF.

The genes are TRBV6-5 and TRBJ2-5; 7 positions match TRBD1. The CDR3 extends over 15 amino acids. The ends lost 0 bases at V and 4 bases at J; junction bases unmatched: 5. Germline lookup yields CDR1 MNHEY and CDR2 SVGAGI. CDR3 sequence: CASSYSRGGLETQYF. In nucleotides, the CDR3 is TGTGCCAGCAGTTACTCGAGAGGGGGCCTAGAGACCCAGTACTTC.

About this clone itself: Other DNA sequences of this sample code for an identical CDR3. The DNA of the CDR3 is TGTGCCAGCAGCGTAGGGGGGGCAGATACGCAGTATTTT. Translated, it gives CASSVGGADTQYF. The chain employs TRBV9 and TRBJ2-3; D possibly corresponds to TRBD2 (6 bases). This CDR3 is 13 amino acids long. The V end lost 0 bases, the J end lost 4 bases, and 6 bases lay between the germline ends. CDR1 and CDR2 (germline): SGDLS, YYNGEE.

The chain is built from TRBV7-6 and TRBJ2-1; 11 nucleotides line up with TRBD2. CDR1 and CDR2 from the germline V gene are SGHVS and FNYEAQ. J gave up 13 bases and V 4 bases, and 3 bases lay outside the gene matches. This CDR3 has 12 amino acids. This CDR3 is CASSWGTSGQFF. The CDR3 DNA reads as TGTGCCAGCAGCTGGGGGACTAGCGGCCAGTTCTTC.

The rearrangement joins TRBV5-1 to TRBJ1-2; no definite D call. Germline assignment: CDR1 SGHRS and CDR2 YFSETQ. V shed 1 base and J shed 2 bases, with 6 bases lying between them. The CDR3 is 13 amino acids. CDR3 nucleotide sequence: TGCGCCAGCAGCTTGAGACTGAACTATGGCTACACCTTC. Translated: CASSLRLNYGYTF.

This chain's CDR3 is CASSLPTGGENEQFF. The CDR3, as DNA: TGCGCCAGCAGCCTACCTACAGGGGGGGAGAATGAGCAGTTCTTC. The genes are TRBV5-1 and TRBJ2-1; D might be TRBD1 (8 bases). The germline V gene has CDR1 SGHRS and CDR2 YFSETQ. The CDR3 has 15 amino acids. Trimming cost V 4 bases and J 7 bases, with 18 bases left between them.

The gene calls are TRBV5-6 and TRBJ2-1, with 12 nucleotides matching TRBD2. Losses at the gene ends were 4 bases for V and 9 bases for J; bases not matched to a gene: 14. From germline, CDR1 is SGHDT and CDR2 YYEEEE. The CDR3 is 17 amino acids. CDR3 nucleotide sequence: TGTGCCAGCAGCGCCGGGACTAGCGGGTATCCAAGCCGTGAGCAGTTCTTC. This gives the protein CASSAGTSGYPSREQFF.

The J gene is TRBJ2-7, the V gene TRBV6-6; TRBD2 matches at 13 bases. Germline CDR1 and CDR2: MNHNY and SVGAGI (reference sequence). The CDR3 sequence is 15 residues long. The J segment lost 4 bases and the V segment lost 5 bases, leaving 5 bases of the junction unmatched. CDR3 sequence reads: CASSRTSGSSYEQYF. CDR3 nucleotide sequence: TGTGCCAGCAGTCGGACTAGCGGGAGTTCGTACGAGCAGTACTTC.